The 22 T cell receptor beta chains reported below all come from one sample, sequenced in a study of radiotherapy plus CTLA-4 blockade in lung cancer. TCRdb's copy holds only in-frame clones and misses some; the assay was immunoSEQ multiplex PCR. Here the sample spans 75,000 to 100,000 clones, 82% being singletons. The material was peripheral blood, obtained from a patient treated with radiotherapy plus ipilimumab. The receptors originated from a human donor with non-small cell lung cancer who had a partial response to radiotherapy plus ipilimumab.

This clone was recorded a few times. This sequence joins TRBV21-1 and TRBJ2-7; the D call of TRBD2 is as the table states it, not checked on the DNA. TRBV21-1 is flagged as a pseudogene. CDR3 length equals 16 residues. CDR3 loop: CASSKGGRWHFYEQYF. CDR3 sequence (DNA): TGTGCCAGCAGCAAAGGGGGGAGGTGGCACTTCTACGAGCAGTACTTC.

This chain joins TRBV5-4 and TRBJ2-2; 12 positions agree with TRBD1. Germline V gene data show CDR1 as SGHNT and CDR2 as YYREEE (reference sequence). J was trimmed by 7 bases and V by 3 bases; bases with no gene match: 7. The CDR3 is 16 amino acids. CDR3 in amino acids: CASSSRDRGLGGELFF. CDR3 DNA: TGTGCCAGCAGCTCGCGGGACAGGGGGCTTGGCGGGGAGCTGTTTTTT.

This chain joins TRBV5-4 and TRBJ1-1; D remains ambiguous. This CDR3 region has 17 residues. The germline V gene has CDR1 SGHNT and CDR2 YYREEE (reference sequence). V dropped 0 bases and J dropped 0 bases, with 15 bases sitting between them. The CDR3 region has the DNA TGTGCCAGCAGCTTGGAGGCGGCTCCGACCTTGAACACTGAAGCTTTCTTT. It encodes CASSLEAAPTLNTEAFF.

The rearrangement uses TRBV4-1 and TRBJ2-5; 9 nucleotides align to TRBD1. Looked up from germline, CDR1 is MGHRA and CDR2 is YSYEKL. The CDR3 runs to 15 residues. The junction had 3 bases not matched to a gene; V was cut back by 4 bases and J by 0 bases. The CDR3 protein is CASSPWDRDQETQYF. The CDR3 DNA follows: TGCGCCAGCAGCCCGTGGGACAGGGACCAAGAGACCCAGTACTTC.

The V call is TRBV5-1, the J call TRBJ2-3; 7 bases map to TRBD1. Germline CDR1 and CDR2: SGHRS and YFSETQ. The CDR3 runs 14 residues. The ends lost 4 bases at V and 3 bases at J; junction bases unmatched: 5. DNA for the CDR3: TGCGCCAGCAGCGACCCACAGGGGACAGATACGCAGTATTTT. Its translation: CASSDPQGTDTQYF.

This sequence joins TRBV6-1 and TRBJ2-3, with D uncertain. The V gene lost 2 bases and the J gene lost 4 bases, with 22 bases spanning the gap. CDR1 is MNHNS and CDR2 is SASEGT in the germline V gene. CDR3 length: 18 residues. The CDR3 spells CASSEYALEAQMADTQYF. CDR3 nucleotide sequence: TGTGCCAGCAGTGAATACGCCCTAGAGGCCCAGATGGCAGATACGCAGTATTTT.

This chain joins TRBV12-5 and TRBJ2-1; 7 bases line up with TRBD2. Germline CDR1 and CDR2: LGHNT and FRNRAP. The CDR3 extends over 16 amino acids. J lost 0 bases, V lost 1 base, and 3 bases had no gene match. The DNA for the CDR3 is TGTGCTAGTGGTTTGGGGCTAGCGGACTCCTACAATGAGCAGTTCTTC. Protein product: CASGLGLADSYNEQFF.

The genes are TRBV7-3 and TRBJ2-2; the match to TRBD1 covers 8 bases. Germline V gives CDR1 SGHTA, CDR2 FQGTGA. Unmatched junction bases numbered 6, after V lost 0 bases and J lost 3 bases. There are 17 residues in the CDR3. The CDR3 DNA is TGTGCCAGCAGCTTAACACAAGGACAGGGCTACACCGGGGAGCTGTTTTTT. This sequence encodes CASSLTQGQGYTGELFF.

This clone has just one count. Here the CDR3 reads CASSLSGSPDYNEQFF. In DNA form, the CDR3 reads TGCGCCAGCAGCTTAAGCGGGAGCCCCGACTACAATGAGCAGTTCTTC. This chain links TRBV5-1 with TRBJ2-1, with TRBD2 identical over 8 bases. With 2 bases clipped from V and 3 bases from J, the junction kept 7 bases outside the gene matches. CDR1 SGHRS and CDR2 YFSETQ come from the germline V gene. This CDR3 has 16 residues.

The V and J genes are TRBV19 and TRBJ1-1; TRBD1 matches at 7 bases. Losses at the gene ends were 8 bases for V and 0 bases for J; bases not matched to a gene: 3. From germline, CDR1 is LNHDA and CDR2 SQIVND (reference sequence). The CDR3 runs 13 residues. CDR3 region: CASGDRVNTEAFF. The CDR3 DNA is TGTGCCAGTGGCGACAGGGTGAACACTGAAGCTTTCTTT.

The table lists this clone with a count of one. The rearrangement joins TRBV2 to TRBJ2-5; 7 nucleotides match TRBD2. The junction had 3 bases not matched to a gene; V was cut back by 3 bases and J by 5 bases. Germline V lookup: CDR1 SNHLY, CDR2 FYNNEI. The CDR3 contains 13 residues. The CDR3 nucleotides read TGTGCCAGCAGTGAGGGACTATGGGAGACCCAGTACTTC. It codes for CASSEGLWETQYF.

This chain joins TRBV7-2 and TRBJ2-6; D not certain. The CDR3 has 15 amino acids. Trimming left V 5 bases short and J 0 bases short, with 8 bases between. CDR1 is SGHTA and CDR2 is FQGNSA in the germline V gene. Here the CDR3 DNA reads TGTGCCAGCAGCCCGAGGAGCTCTGGGGCCAACGTCCTGACTTTC. Translating it yields CASSPRSSGANVLTF. The complete variable domain, with remaining parts taken from reference TRBV7-2 and TRBJ2-6, reads GAGVSQSPSNKVTEKGKDVELRCDPISGHTALYWYRQSLGQGLEFLIYFQGNSAPDKSGLPSDRFSAERTGGSVSTLTIQRTQQEDSAVYLCASSPRSSGANVLTFGAGSRLTVL.

The chain joins TRBV28 to TRBJ1-5; 9 nucleotides line up with TRBD1. From germline, CDR1 is MDHEN and CDR2 SYDVKM. There are 16 residues in the CDR3. Losses at the gene ends were 5 bases for V and 1 base for J; bases not matched to a gene: 6. The CDR3 region has the DNA TGTGCCAGCAGTCCCCCGACAGGGGGGAGCAATCAGCCCCAGCATTTT. Protein sequence: CASSPPTGGSNQPQHF.

The chain uses TRBV14 and TRBJ2-7, with 8 bases lining up with TRBD1. The CDR3 has 13 residues. Germline-derived CDR1 and CDR2 are SGHDN and FVKESK. V gave up 6 bases and J gave up 4 bases; unmatched junction bases: 5. The CDR3 bases are TGTGCCAGCAGGAGACAGGGGAGATACGAGCAGTACTTC. Its translation: CASRRQGRYEQYF. The full variable domain, in which reference TRBV14 and TRBJ2-7 provide the parts outside the CDR3, is EAGVTQFPSHSVIEKGQTVTLRCDPISGHDNLYWYRRVMGKEIKFLLHFVKESKQDESGMPNNRFLAERTGGTYSTLKVQPAELEDSGVYFCASRRQGRYEQYFGPGTRLTVT.

This chain joins TRBV5-4 and TRBJ1-2; 8 nucleotides line up with TRBD1. The CDR3 consists of 14 residues. Unmatched junction bases numbered 7, after V lost 6 bases and J lost 3 bases. Per germline, CDR1 SGHNT and CDR2 YYREEE (reference sequence). The CDR3 loop is CASNTGQADYGYTF. The CDR3 DNA reads TGTGCCAGCAACACGGGACAGGCCGACTATGGCTACACCTTC.

This chain joins TRBV9 and TRBJ2-3; 8 bases fit TRBD1. This CDR3 has 14 amino acids. V was clipped by 4 bases and J by 5 bases; unmatched bases: 6. Germline-derived CDR1 and CDR2 are SGDLS and YYNGEE. In DNA form, the CDR3 reads TGTGCCAGCAGCCGAGCCGACAGGGGAGATACGCAGTATTTT. It specifies CASSRADRGDTQYF. Together with reference TRBV9 and TRBJ2-3, the CDR3 gives the full variable domain: DSGVTQTPKHLITATGQRVTLRCSPRSGDLSVYWYQQSLDQGLQFLIQYYNGEERAKGNILERFSAQQFPDLHSELNLSSLELGDSALYFCASSRADRGDTQYFGPGTRLTVL.

The chain carries TRBV28 and TRBJ2-4; 11 bases align to TRBD2. There are 15 residues in the CDR3. Losses at the gene ends were 5 bases for V and 7 bases for J; bases not matched to a gene: 7. Germline V gives CDR1 MDHEN, CDR2 SYDVKM. In DNA, the CDR3 is TGTGCCAGCAGTCCTAGCGGGAGGTTACTTAACATTCAGTACTTC. This sequence encodes CASSPSGRLLNIQYF.

V gene TRBV7-9 combines with J gene TRBJ2-5; a possible D gene is TRBD2 (5 bases). This CDR3 is built from 14 residues. Germline V gene sequence: CDR1 SEHNR, CDR2 FQNEAQ (reference sequence). Trimming took 1 base from V and 4 from J, leaving 10 bases between them. CDR3 bases: TGTGCCAGCAGCTTAGGGGCAGGACTAGAGACCCAGTACTTC. Its translation: CASSLGAGLETQYF.

The chain combines TRBV30 with TRBJ2-1; 7 positions match TRBD2. The CDR3 runs 13 residues. The V gene end was trimmed by 8 bases and the J gene end by 8 bases; junction bases not matched to a gene: 12. The germline CDR1 and CDR2 sequences are GTSNPN and SVGIG (reference sequence). CDR3 region: CALGLVGIDEQFF. In DNA form, the CDR3 reads TGTGCCCTAGGACTAGTGGGAATCGATGAGCAGTTCTTC.

The V gene is TRBV30, the J gene TRBJ1-4; the match to TRBD1 covers 8 bases. J lost 7 bases, V lost 4 bases, and 5 bases had no gene match. Germline loops: CDR1 GTSNPN, CDR2 SVGIG (reference sequence). This CDR3 is 13 amino acids long. In nucleotides, the CDR3 is TGTGCCTGGAAAGCAGGGGGCCGTGAAAAACTGTTTTTT. Residues: CAWKAGGREKLFF.

This rearrangement joins TRBV14 to TRBJ2-1, with 8 bases aligning to TRBD2. Germline CDR1 is SGHDN and CDR2 is FVKESK. This CDR3 is 19 amino acids long. J gave up 6 bases and V 0 bases, and 16 bases lay outside the gene matches. The CDR3 loop reads CASSQELGLAPFGGNEQFF. For the CDR3, the DNA is TGTGCCAGCAGCCAAGAGCTCGGACTAGCCCCCTTCGGAGGCAATGAGCAGTTCTTC.

The table lists this clone with a count of one. The chain links TRBV11-2 to TRBJ1-1; the match to TRBD1 covers 7 bases. Looked up from germline, CDR1 is SGHAT and CDR2 is FQNNGV. The CDR3 length is 14 residues. V dropped 5 bases and J dropped 0; count of bases not matched to a gene: 3. Here the CDR3 reads CASSQGQLNTEAFF. The CDR3 coding sequence is TGTGCCAGCAGCCAGGGACAGCTGAACACTGAAGCTTTCTTT.